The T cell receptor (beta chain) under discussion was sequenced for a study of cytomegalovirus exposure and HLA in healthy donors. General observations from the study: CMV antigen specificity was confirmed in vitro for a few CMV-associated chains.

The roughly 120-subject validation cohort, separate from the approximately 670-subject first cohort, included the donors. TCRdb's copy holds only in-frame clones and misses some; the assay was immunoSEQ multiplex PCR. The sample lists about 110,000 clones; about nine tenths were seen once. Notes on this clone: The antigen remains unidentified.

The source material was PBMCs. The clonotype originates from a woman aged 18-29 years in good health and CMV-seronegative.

The CDR3 sequence is CASSDTGLGTEAFF. The CDR3 bases are TGTGCCAGCAGTGATACAGGGCTCGGGACTGAAGCTTTCTTT. The V gene is TRBV2, the J gene TRBJ1-1; the D gene is possibly TRBD1 (6 bases). The CDR3 runs 14 residues. CDR1 is SNHLY and CDR2 is FYNNEI in the germline V gene. Trimming removed 3 bases from V and 5 bases from J, with 13 bases in between. Based on the CDR3 plus reference TRBV2 and TRBJ1-1, the full variable domain is EPEVTQTPSHQVTQMGQEVILRCVPISNHLYFYWYRQILGQKVEFLVSFYNNEISEKSEIFDDQFSVERPDGSNFTLKIRSTKLEDSAMYFCASSDTGLGTEAFFGQGTRLTVV.